This T cell receptor beta chain was sequenced for a study of blood T cells in healthy people across ages. On the study more broadly: Per two T cells, about one barcoded beta molecule was captured through template switching.

General study results and limits: Researchers deemed the diversity estimates from one million T cells underestimates. Because donor CMV status was unknown, expanded clonotype changes were possibly confounded. Roughly linear age-related decline in beta diversity appeared, significant by age roughly 40.

As for this clonotype: Its antigen is currently unknown.

A second PCR, run for about 7 to 11 cycles, used a sample-barcoded 5' primer plus a J-beta primer mix. MiXCR, run by TCRdb on the 5' RACE reads, gives a single entry per CDR3 protein. The repertoire holds around 1,000,000 distinct CDR3 sequences, with 35% to 45% as singletons. Sequencing was performed on blood. This clonotype was obtained from a man aged 18 to 29 in good health.

CDR3 residues: CASNKPDLNYGYTF. For the CDR3, the DNA is TGTGCCAGCAACAAACCAGATTTAAACTATGGCTACACCTTC. This chain uses TRBV12-3 or TRBV12-4 with TRBJ1-2; D call uncertain. The CDR3 spans 14 residues. Trimming took 7 bases from V and 2 from J, leaving 14 bases between them.